The rows below give T cell receptor beta chains drawn from one sample of a study of CD8+CD57+ T cells in acquired aplastic anemia. MiXCR was run by TCRdb on the reads, yielding one entry per CDR3 protein. The data contain about 160,000 distinct CDR3 sequences, approximately 43% of them singletons. The sequencing input was sorted CD4+, CD8+, or CD8+CD57+ T cells (not recorded which) from PBMCs. The receptors were sampled from a human donor in good health. Both conserved end residues are part of each CDR3. A D gene is named only where the DNA matches it firmly. Size is omitted from some rows. Given values are once, few, many or a class for expanded clones.

many,NA,TRBV11-2,TRBJ2-3,TGTGCCAGCAGCTTAATGGGAGCCGCGGCAGATACGCAGTATTTT,CASSLMGAAADTQYF
few,NA,TRBV19,TRBJ1-1,TGTGCCAGTAGTATTGGGAACACTGAAGCTTTCTTT,CASSIGNTEAFF
few,TRBD1,TRBV5-4,TRBJ1-1,TGTGCCAGCAGCTTGGAGGGGGCCATGGTGAACACTGAAGCTTTCTTT,CASSLEGAMVNTEAFF
NA,NA,TRBV10-3,TRBJ2-7,TGTGCCATCAGTCCGACATGGGTCAACGAGCAGTACTTC,CAISPTWVNEQYF
many,TRBD1,TRBV20-1,TRBJ2-3,TGCAGTGCCGCCAGGACAGGGGCAACAGATACGCAGTATTTT,CSAARTGATDTQYF
NA,NA,TRBV11-1,TRBJ2-2,TGTGCCAGCAGCTTGCTCCAGGGGTCCGGGGAGCTGTTTTTT,CASSLLQGSGELFF
many,NA,TRBV7-9,TRBJ2-1,TGTGCCAGCAGCTCCCGGGGAGACAATGAGCAGTTCTTC,CASSSRGDNEQFF
NA,TRBD1,TRBV11-2,TRBJ2-7,TGTGCCAGCAGCTCGACACTTAGGGGACAGACCTCCTACGAGCAGTACTTC,CASSSTLRGQTSYEQYF
many,TRBD1,TRBV5-1,TRBJ1-2,TGCGCCAGCAGCTTGGACGTGAGGGACAGGCGTGATGGCTACACCTTC,CASSLDVRDRRDGYTF
few,NA,TRBV5-6,TRBJ1-2,TGTGCCAGCAGCCAGGGGACGGCGTATGGCTACACCTTC,CASSQGTAYGYTF
NA,NA,TRBV24-1,TRBJ1-5,TGTGCCACCAGGGGCGCGAAGCAGTATAGCAATCAGCCCCAGCATTTT,CATRGAKQYSNQPQHF
NA,NA,TRBV7-9,TRBJ2-7,TGTGCCAGCAGCGGTCATTACGAGCAGTACTTC,CASSGHYEQYF
many,NA,TRBV20-1,TRBJ2-5,TGCAGTGCTAGGAGTGCAGGGGACGGCCAAGAGACCCAGTACTTC,CSARSAGDGQETQYF
many,NA,TRBV20-1,TRBJ1-2,TGCAGTGCTAGAGAGGCAGCTGGTAATCGGGATGGCTACACCTTC,CSAREAAGNRDGYTF
many,TRBD1,TRBV2,TRBJ2-1,TGTGCCACCATCCGGACAGGATCCTACAATGAGCAGTTCTTC,CATIRTGSYNEQFF
NA,NA,TRBV10-3,TRBJ2-1,TGTGCCACCAACTCCGACAGAAACAATGAGCAGTTCTTC,CATNSDRNNEQFF
many,NA,TRBV20-1,TRBJ2-1,TGCAGTGCTAGCAGAGTAGGAAGCGAGAGCTCCTACAATGAGCAGTTCTTC,CSASRVGSESSYNEQFF
NA,NA,TRBV19,TRBJ1-2,TGTGCCAGTGATATAGGCAGCGCCAACTATGGCTACACCTTC,CASDIGSANYGYTF
medium-sized,TRBD1,TRBV10-3,TRBJ1-3,TGTGCCAGCGCGGAAGGGGGCGCGGATGGAAACACCATATATTTT,CASAEGGADGNTIYF
few,NA,TRBV2,TRBJ1-1,TGTGCCAGTCTCAGGGGGAACACTGAAGCTTTCTTT,CASLRGNTEAFF
many,NA,TRBV7-6,TRBJ2-1,TGTGCCAGCAGCTTATTGTTTGGGCTTATTGACAATGAGCAGTTCTTC,CASSLLFGLIDNEQFF
NA,NA,TRBV24-1,TRBJ2-2,TGTGCCACCAGTGGCGGACTTTACACCGGGGAGCTGTTTTTT,CATSGGLYTGELFF
NA,TRBD1,TRBV10-3,TRBJ1-6,TGTGCCGCCCGGACAGGCGCTCATAATTCACCCCTCCACTTT,CAARTGAHNSPLHF
many,NA,TRBV5-4,TRBJ2-7,TGTGCCAGCAGCCAGCAGGGGCCTACCTCCTACGAGCAGTACTTC,CASSQQGPTSYEQYF
many,NA,TRBV19,TRBJ2-2,TGTGCCAGTAGTATTAACCGGGTTGGGACCGGGGAGCTGTTTTTT,CASSINRVGTGELFF
NA,TRBD2,TRBV20-1,TRBJ2-7,TGCAGTGCTAGAGAATTGGCGGGAGGGGGCGAGCAGTACTTC,CSARELAGGGEQYF
NA,NA,TRBV2,TRBJ2-3,TGTGCCAGCAGTGAGAGGCAGTTAGATACGCAGTATTTT,CASSERQLDTQYF
many,NA,TRBV7-6,TRBJ2-3,TGTGCCAGCAGCTTGGACACCATAAGCACAGATACGCAGTATTTT,CASSLDTISTDTQYF
NA,NA,TRBV18,TRBJ1-4,TGTGCCACATGCAGATTAAAAAATGAAAAACTGTTTTTT,CATCRLKNEKLFF
many,NA,TRBV20-1,TRBJ1-1,TGCAGTGCTAGAAAAGGGGACGGGGGCAGGTCTGAAGCTTTCTTT,CSARKGDGGRSEAFF
few,NA,TRBV7-9,TRBJ1-1,TGTGCCAGCACCCCCACCTGGAACACTGAAGCTTTCTTT,CASTPTWNTEAFF
NA,TRBD1,TRBV20-1,TRBJ1-2,TGCAGTGTTCTCGGCAGGGGGGGTGGCTACACCTTC,CSVLGRGGGYTF
many,NA,TRBV7-8,TRBJ2-7,TGTGCCAGCAGCTTACGACAAAGCTCCTACGAGCAGTACTTC,CASSLRQSSYEQYF
NA,TRBD1,TRBV10-3,TRBJ2-7,TGTGCCATCAGTGCGGGACAGGGGGACGAGCAGCACTTC,CAISAGQGDEQHF
many,NA,TRBV20-1,TRBJ1-5,TGCAGTGCTAGAGATCTCCCCGGGGCGTATAGCAATCAGCCCCAGCATTTT,CSARDLPGAYSNQPQHF
NA,NA,TRBV10-3,TRBJ2-2,TGTGCCATCAGGACCCCAAGGGGGGAGAACACCGGGGAGCTGTTTTTT,CAIRTPRGENTGELFF
many,NA,TRBV20-1,TRBJ1-1,TGCAGTGCCGCACCCCGGGGGCGAGTCTCTTACTTGAACACTGAAGCTTTCTTT,CSAAPRGRVSYLNTEAFF
NA,NA,TRBV20-1,TRBJ1-2,TGCAGTGCTAGTTTTACCGGCTACACCTTC,CSASFTGYTF
many,NA,TRBV7-9,TRBJ2-1,TGTGCCAGCAGCTTAGCGAGTAGGGGCGGGCAGTTCTTC,CASSLASRGGQFF
many,TRBD2,TRBV20-1,TRBJ2-7,TGCGGGGGGGTCGTGGGCTCCTACGAGCAGTACTTC,CGGVVGSYEQYF
many,TRBD2,TRBV12-3/TRBV12-4,TRBJ2-3,TGTGCCAGCAGCCTGGACGCGGGAGTCGGCACAGATACGCAGTATTTT,CASSLDAGVGTDTQYF
once,NA,TRBV2,TRBJ1-1,TGTGCCAGCAGCTTAGCGGATAATGAAGCTTTCTTT,CASSLADNEAFF
once,NA,TRBV5-6,TRBJ1-2,TGTGCCAGCAGCTTGGGGCTGGTAGACTATGGCTACACCTTC,CASSLGLVDYGYTF
once,TRBD2,TRBV19,TRBJ2-3,TGTGCCAGTACCCTGGCGGGAGGGGACACGCAGTATTTT,CASTLAGGDTQYF